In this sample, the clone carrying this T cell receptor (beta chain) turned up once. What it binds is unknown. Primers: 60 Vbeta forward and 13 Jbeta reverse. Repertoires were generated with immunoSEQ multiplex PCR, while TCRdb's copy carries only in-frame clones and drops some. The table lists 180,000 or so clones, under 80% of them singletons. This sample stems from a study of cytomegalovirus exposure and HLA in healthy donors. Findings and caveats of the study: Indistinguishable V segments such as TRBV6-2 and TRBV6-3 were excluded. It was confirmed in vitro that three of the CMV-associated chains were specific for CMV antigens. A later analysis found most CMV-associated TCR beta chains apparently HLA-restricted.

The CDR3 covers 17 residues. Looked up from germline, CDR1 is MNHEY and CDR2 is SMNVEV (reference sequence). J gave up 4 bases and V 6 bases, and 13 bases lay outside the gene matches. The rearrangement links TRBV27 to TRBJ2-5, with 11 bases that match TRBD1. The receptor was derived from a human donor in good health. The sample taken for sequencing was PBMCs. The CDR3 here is CASSAKTGTGGRETQYF. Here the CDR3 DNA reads TGTGCCAGCAGCGCTAAAACCGGGACAGGGGGTCGAGAGACCCAGTACTTC.